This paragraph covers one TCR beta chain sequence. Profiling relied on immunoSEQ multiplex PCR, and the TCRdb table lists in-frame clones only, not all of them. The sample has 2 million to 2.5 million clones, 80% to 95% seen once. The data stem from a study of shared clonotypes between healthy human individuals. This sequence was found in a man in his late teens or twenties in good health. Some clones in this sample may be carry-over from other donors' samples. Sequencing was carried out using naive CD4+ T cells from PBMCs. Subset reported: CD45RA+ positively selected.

CDR3 sequence reads: CSVVLGGRGNEQFF. The CDR3 DNA reads as TGCAGCGTTGTTTTGGGGGGCAGAGGAAATGAGCAGTTCTTC. The V call is TRBV29-1, the J call TRBJ2-1; perhaps D is TRBD1 or TRBD2 (6 bases each). V was shortened by 4 bases and J by 7 bases, with 17 bases between the two germline ends. The germline V gene encodes CDR1 SQVTM and CDR2 ANQGSEA. This CDR3 is 14 amino acids long.